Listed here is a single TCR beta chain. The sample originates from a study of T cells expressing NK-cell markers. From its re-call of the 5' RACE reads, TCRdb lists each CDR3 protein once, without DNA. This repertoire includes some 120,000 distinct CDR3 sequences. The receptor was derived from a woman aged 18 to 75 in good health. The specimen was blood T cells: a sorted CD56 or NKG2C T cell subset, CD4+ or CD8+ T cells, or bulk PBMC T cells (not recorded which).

CDR3: CASTPGTSLWGEQFF. The chain links TRBV12-3 or TRBV12-4 to TRBJ2-1; the TRBD2 assignment by TCRdb is unverifiable without DNA. The CDR3 length is 15 residues.